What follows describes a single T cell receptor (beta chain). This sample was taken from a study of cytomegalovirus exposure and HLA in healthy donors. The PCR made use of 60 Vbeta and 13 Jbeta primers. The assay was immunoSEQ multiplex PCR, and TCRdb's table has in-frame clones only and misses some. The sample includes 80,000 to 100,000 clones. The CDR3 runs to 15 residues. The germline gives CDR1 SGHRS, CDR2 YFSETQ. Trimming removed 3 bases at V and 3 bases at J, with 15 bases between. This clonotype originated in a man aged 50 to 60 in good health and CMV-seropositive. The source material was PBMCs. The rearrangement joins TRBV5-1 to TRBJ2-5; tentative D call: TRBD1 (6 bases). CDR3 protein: CASSSRRTDKETQYF. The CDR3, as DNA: TGCGCCAGCAGCTCACGTCGGACAGATAAAGAGACCCAGTACTTC.